This TCR beta chain was retrieved from a study of blood T cell repertoires in COVID-19 (dated by TCRdb to between 2020 and 2021). About the investigation overall: Samples from collaborators originated in the United States, Italy and Spain and spanned both the acute and convalescent phases of COVID-19. The material from the prospective study consisted of cDNA or gDNA derived from T cells, B-cell-depleted T cells, or PBMCs. Deeply sampled blood TCRbeta repertoires from subjects exposed to, actively infected with, or recovered from COVID-19 were included in the dataset. The repertoires were made available in a free public database intended to serve as a resource for research on the immune response to SARS-CoV-2. Samples came from the ongoing ImmuneRACE study (first 160 participants) plus 1,254 subjects from 6 global collaborators. The sample metadata nearly always contained a de-identified subject ID, COVID-19 status, age in years and sex. Where available, HLA class I and class II types were obtained from metadata supplied by the sample provider rather than from assay-based typing. Points the paper makes about the study in general: The amount of clinical and demographic metadata varied by source and participant and was provided uncurated.

A word on this clone: The target of this receptor is not known. The record has no base qualities; no much larger clone is one base away.

TCRbeta CDR3 regions were amplified from genomic DNA using the immunoSEQ Assay, a bias-controlled multiplex PCR. Concerning the study's data processing: The number of nucleated cells in each sample was estimated by amplification of reference gene primers within the assay. To quantify the absolute abundance of each unique TCRbeta CDR3 rearrangement, sequence reads were collapsed and filtered. For each sample, productive Simpson clonality was calculated by taking the square root of Simpson's diversity index across productive rearrangements. Drawn from immuneACCESS, this table holds only the in-frame rearrangements with V and J called that TCRdb kept. Clones are partly lost; checked studies trace under half to an unresolved V gene and leave the rest unexplained. The D gene and trimming were derived from the DNA, and the V and J assignments and clone size from that table. This sample lists some 150,000 clones; 60% to 80% were detected once. 2.5% to 3.5% of the sample comes from the top ten.

Participants in the prospective study were enrolled through a virtual design, were aged roughly 18 to 100 years, and lived in 24 United States geographic areas. To assign participants to cohorts, the prospective study relied on clinical history that participants themselves reported in a screening survey and a study questionnaire. For ImmuneRACE Cohort 3, a participant was defined as recovered based on two consecutive negative NP/OP PCR tests, clearance by a healthcare professional, or resolution of symptoms. In the prospective study, mobile phlebotomists collected whole blood, serum and a nasopharyngeal or oropharyngeal swab from each participant. Prospective study participants could optionally give additional blood draws and questionnaires over a roughly two-month period. Blood samples from the prospective study were shipped frozen or at room temperature prior to DNA extraction. Deletion took 1 base off V and 3 bases off J, with a span of 18 bases between the germline ends. Via the germline V gene, CDR1 is SGHVS and CDR2 FNYEAQ. The CDR3 holds 18 amino acids from the cysteine to the phenylalanine. The only DNA kept is the CDR3, 54 bases in frame from the first base.

Sample: PBMCs or T cells enriched from blood (not recorded which). The receptor comes from a woman between 50 and 59 years old who had recovered from COVID-19. Recombination joined TRBV7-6 with TRBJ2-2; TRBD1 is a weak D gene call, 7 bases matching. The nucleotides read TGTGCCAGCAGCTTAGATAGAAGGAGGGGGCAGGACACCGGGGAGCTGTTTTTT. Translated, it gives CASSLDRRRGQDTGELFF.